Reported below is one T cell receptor beta chain. The antigen remains undetermined. The authors ran two nested PCRs of roughly 16 and 10 cycles on TCRalpha and TCRbeta cDNA. TCRdb reworked the 5' RACE reads into one entry per CDR3 protein, no DNA. This sample lists roughly 170,000 distinct CDR3 sequences; its ten largest clones have roughly 7.4%. The entry originates in a study of monozygotic twins with inflammatory bowel disease. The CDR3 spans 15 residues. CDR1 and CDR2 (germline): SGHDN, FVKESK. Broader study findings: IBD patients exhibited fewer clonotypes shared with other individuals than healthy twins, particularly with disease activity.

The source material was blood. The rearrangement links TRBV14 to TRBJ1-2. This receptor was taken from a human donor with ulcerative colitis or Crohn's disease, or a healthy co-twin of an affected twin (not recorded which). The CDR3 sequence is CASSQDGWLNYGYTF. Complete variable domain (other parts from reference TRBV14 and TRBJ1-2): EAGVTQFPSHSVIEKGQTVTLRCDPISGHDNLYWYRRVMGKEIKFLLHFVKESKQDESGMPNNRFLAERTGGTYSTLKVQPAELEDSGVYFCASSQDGWLNYGYTFGSGTRLTVV.